This entry describes one TCR beta chain. This entry is derived from a study of OX40 agonist ivuxolimab in advanced cancers. Study background: Partial responses were achieved by three patients: one hepatocellular carcinoma, two cutaneous melanoma.

TCRdb's table, derived via immunoSEQ multiplex PCR, lists solely in-frame clones and lacks some. The sample lists 25,000 to 30,000 clones; 83% were seen once. J gave up 7 bases and V 3 bases, and 5 bases lay outside the gene matches. The CDR3 covers 15 residues. CDR1 LNHDA and CDR2 SQIVND come from the germline V gene (reference sequence). The genes are TRBV19 and TRBJ2-1; 11 bases fit TRBD2. The receptor was derived from an adult with an advanced solid tumor such as melanoma, head and neck, liver or kidney cancer. The specimen was CD4+ or CD8+ T cells sorted from blood, collected in a trial of the OX40 agonist ivuxolimab. Written as DNA, the CDR3 is TGTGCCAGTAGTATGGTTAGCGGGGGGGCAAATGAGCAGTTCTTC. It encodes CASSMVSGGANEQFF.